A single sample gave rise to the 4 T cell receptor beta chains below, sequenced in a study of cytomegalovirus exposure and HLA in healthy donors. 13 Jbeta primers and 60 Vbeta primers were used for the PCR. Clones were read by immunoSEQ multiplex PCR, and TCRdb kept only the in-frame ones, dropping some. Among fewer than 150,000 clones listed, roughly four fifths were seen once. Material: PBMCs. The receptors come from a human donor in good health.

The chain is built from TRBV7-3 and TRBJ2-1; 11 bases map to TRBD2. The CDR3 sequence is 14 residues long. Germline loops: CDR1 SGHTA, CDR2 FQGTGA. J was trimmed by 9 bases and V by 6 bases; bases with no gene match: 7. The CDR3 bases are TGTGCCAGCAGTCCACTAGCGGGAGATAGTGAGCAGTTCTTC. This sequence encodes CASSPLAGDSEQFF.

This clone was recorded only once. The genes are TRBV7-6 and TRBJ2-7; 7 bases align to TRBD2. Germline CDR1 reads SGHVS; CDR2 reads FNYEAQ. V trimming: 1 base; J trimming: 3 bases; junction bases outside the gene matches: 6. The CDR3 consists of 15 residues. The CDR3 DNA is TGTGCCAGCAGCTTAGGGGGGGGAGCAGTCTACGAGCAGTACTTC. Protein product: CASSLGGGAVYEQYF.

The gene calls are TRBV5-6 and TRBJ2-5; TRBD2 aligns across 10 bases. Trimming at V came to 1 base and at J to 3 bases, leaving 6 bases not matched to a gene. The CDR3 runs 16 residues. From germline, CDR1 is SGHDT and CDR2 YYEEEE. CDR3 sequence (DNA): TGTGCCAGCAGCTTGAAGCCTAGCGGGAGCAAAGAGACCCAGTACTTC. This translates into CASSLKPSGSKETQYF. Drawing the rest from reference TRBV5-6 and TRBJ2-5, the complete variable domain is DAGVTQSPTHLIKTRGQQVTLRCSPKSGHDTVSWYQQALGQGPQFIFQYYEEEERQRGNFPDRFSGHQFPNYSSELNVNALLLGDSALYLCASSLKPSGSKETQYFGPGTRLLVL.

The rearrangement uses TRBV9 and TRBJ1-3; the D is unclear. CDR1 and CDR2 from the germline V gene are SGDLS and YYNGEE. Between the trimmed V and J ends, which lost 9 bases and 4 bases, there was a span of 8 bases. CDR3 size: 11 residues. The CDR3 loop reads CATRRGNTIYF. The DNA of the CDR3 is TGTGCCACCCGGCGGGGAAACACCATATATTTT.